This passage covers 20 T cell receptor beta chains from one sample sequenced in a study of T cells in localized non-small cell lung cancer. TCRdb's table, derived via immunoSEQ multiplex PCR, lists solely in-frame clones and lacks some. The sample holds about 59,000 clones, 85% to 90% seen once. The sequenced sample was peripheral blood, obtained before any cancer treatment. These receptors were taken from a man aged 40-75 years with stage I squamous cell lung carcinoma.

This clone was seen once. CDR3 DNA: TGCGCCAGCAGCCAGCGCCAGCGCGGTGGAAACACCATATATTTT. Its protein is CASSQRQRGGNTIYF. This chain connects TRBV4-1 to TRBJ1-3; D is ambiguous. V was trimmed by 3 bases and J by 3 bases, leaving 12 bases between them. The CDR3 sequence is 15 residues long. Germline CDR1 MGHRA, CDR2 YSYEKL.

The rearrangement uses TRBV19 and TRBJ2-1; perhaps TRBD1 as D (6 bases). The germline V and J ends were trimmed by 3 bases and 8 bases, with 11 bases remaining between them. This CDR3 has 13 amino acids. Germline values: CDR1 LNHDA, CDR2 SQIVND (reference sequence). CDR3 coding DNA: TGTGCCAGTAGTATCCTCGACAGGTATGAGCAGTTCTTC. It is translated as CASSILDRYEQFF. The whole variable domain, remainder taken from reference TRBV19 and TRBJ2-1, is DGGITQSPKYLFRKEGQNVTLSCEQNLNHDAMYWYRQDPGQGLRLIYYSQIVNDFQKGDIAEGYSVSREKKESFPLTVTSAQKNPTAFYLCASSILDRYEQFFGPGTRLTVL.

The gene calls are TRBV11-2 and TRBJ1-2, with a possible D match to TRBD1 (6 bases). V lost 5 bases to trimming and J lost 4 bases, with 14 bases between them. From germline, CDR1 is SGHAT and CDR2 FQNNGV. The CDR3 consists of 14 residues. CDR3 nucleotide sequence: TGTGCCAGCAGCCCCGGGGGGGCCGGCTATGGCTACACCTTC. Amino acid sequence: CASSPGGAGYGYTF.

This chain links TRBV18 with TRBJ1-4; no clear D. The CDR3 sequence is 12 residues long. V lost 8 bases and J 8 bases, leaving 12 bases between the germline ends. Looked up from germline, CDR1 is KGHSH and CDR2 is LQKENI. The CDR3 loop is CASTSNIEKLFF. As DNA, the CDR3 is TGTGCCAGCACATCGAACATAGAAAAACTGTTTTTT. Full variable domain (missing parts from reference TRBV18 and TRBJ1-4): NAGVMQNPRHLVRRRGQEARLRCSPMKGHSHVYWYRQLPEEGLKFMVYLQKENIIDESGMPKERFSAEFPKEGPSILRIQQVVRGDSAAYFCASTSNIEKLFFGSGTQLSVL.

V usage is TRBV19 and J usage is TRBJ2-3; tentative D call: TRBD1 (7 bases). The CDR3 spans 14 residues. V dropped 9 bases and J dropped 4 bases, with 17 bases sitting between them. Germline lookup yields CDR1 LNHDA and CDR2 SQIVND (reference sequence). The CDR3 nucleotides read TGTGCCAGCTCCAGGGGGGAGTGGGCAGATACGCAGTATTTT. Translated: CASSRGEWADTQYF.

The genes are TRBV14 and TRBJ2-7; the match to TRBD2 covers 13 bases. CDR1 SGHDN and CDR2 FVKESK come from the germline V gene. The CDR3 length is 17 residues. With V trimmed by 4 bases and J by 7 bases, 13 bases remained unmatched. CDR3 nucleotides: TGTGCCAGCAGCCCCGTAAGGACTAGCGGGAGACGGGGAGAGCAGTACTTC. Translation: CASSPVRTSGRRGEQYF. Based on the CDR3 plus reference TRBV14 and TRBJ2-7, the full variable domain is EAGVTQFPSHSVIEKGQTVTLRCDPISGHDNLYWYRRVMGKEIKFLLHFVKESKQDESGMPNNRFLAERTGGTYSTLKVQPAELEDSGVYFCASSPVRTSGRRGEQYFGPGTRLTVT.

The chain is built from TRBV4-3 and TRBJ1-2; TRBD1 is a possible D gene (5 bases). V dropped 0 bases and J dropped 8 bases, with 13 bases sitting between them. Germline CDR1 LGHNA, CDR2 YSLEER. The CDR3 totals 14 residues. In DNA form, the CDR3 reads TGCGCCAGCAGCCAAGATAGGGACCCCCTCGGCTACACCTTC. Its translation is CASSQDRDPLGYTF.

V gene TRBV7-9 combines with J gene TRBJ2-3, with D perhaps being TRBD1 or TRBD2 (5 bases each). The V end was cut by 4 bases, the J end by 4 bases, with 12 bases between. Germline CDR1 SEHNR, CDR2 FQNEAQ (reference sequence). The CDR3 runs to 14 residues. CDR3 sequence: CASSSGTAADTQYF. The CDR3 DNA is TGTGCCAGCAGCTCCGGGACCGCAGCAGATACGCAGTATTTT.

A single count supports this clone. The rearrangement joins TRBV29-1 to TRBJ1-1; no definite D call. V lost 4 bases and J 0 bases, leaving 9 bases between the germline ends. The length of the CDR3 is 13 residues. Germline V gene lookup returns CDR1 SQVTM and CDR2 ANQGSEA. CDR3 DNA: TGCAGCGTTGGGTCCAGCCTGAACACTGAAGCTTTCTTT. Protein: CSVGSSLNTEAFF.

The chain couples TRBV10-3 to TRBJ1-1, with a weak D call TRBD1 (6 bases). V was clipped by 5 bases and J by 3 bases, with 10 bases between them. Germline V gene lookup returns CDR1 ENHRY and CDR2 SYGVKD. The length of the CDR3 is 13 residues. Here the CDR3 reads CAISQGGYTEAFF. CDR3 bases: TGTGCCATCAGTCAAGGGGGGTACACTGAAGCTTTCTTT.

The V call is TRBV5-1, the J call TRBJ2-5, with D possibly matching TRBD2 (5 bases). Germline CDR1 SGHRS, CDR2 YFSETQ. The CDR3 runs to 15 residues. The ends were cut back, 1 base at V and 7 bases at J, with 17 bases in the middle. The CDR3 sequence is CASSLLGPGEGTQYF. In DNA form, the CDR3 reads TGCGCCAGCAGCTTGCTGGGCCCCGGGGAAGGGACCCAGTACTTC. The full variable domain, its missing parts supplied by reference TRBV5-1 and TRBJ2-5, is KAGVTQTPRYLIKTRGQQVTLSCSPISGHRSVSWYQQTPGQGLQFLFEYFSETQRNKGNFPGRFSGRQFSNSRSEMNVSTLELGDSALYLCASSLLGPGEGTQYFGPGTRLLVL.

The rearrangement joins TRBV10-3 to TRBJ2-3; 8 bases are a match to TRBD1. V shed 6 bases, J shed 7 bases, and the junction held 12 bases outside the gene matches. This CDR3 spans 15 amino acids. Germline values: CDR1 ENHRY, CDR2 SYGVKD. CDR3 sequence (DNA): TGTGCCATCAGGCAACCGGGACAGGCCTCTTATACGCAGTATTTT. Its protein is CAIRQPGQASYTQYF.

The chain carries TRBV10-3 and TRBJ2-1, with 11 positions matching TRBD2. Germline V lookup: CDR1 ENHRY, CDR2 SYGVKD. The ends lost 0 bases at V and 5 bases at J; junction bases unmatched: 6. The CDR3 runs 17 residues. The CDR3 loop is CAISESLAGGTHNEQFF. As DNA, the CDR3 is TGTGCCATCAGTGAGTCCCTAGCGGGAGGAACGCACAATGAGCAGTTCTTC.

The gene calls are TRBV6-5 and TRBJ1-1; the D gene is possibly TRBD1 (5 bases). The germline V and J ends were trimmed by 7 bases and 5 bases, with 17 bases remaining between them. This CDR3 comprises 14 residues. Looked up from germline, CDR1 is MNHEY and CDR2 is SVGAGI. The chain's CDR3 is CASIGTPLGTEAFF. The DNA of the CDR3 is TGTGCCAGCATCGGGACCCCGTTAGGGACTGAAGCTTTCTTT.

This chain connects TRBV15 to TRBJ1-2; D gene uncertain. V was pared by 0 bases and J by 7 bases, with 9 bases between. Looked up from germline, CDR1 is LNHNV and CDR2 is YYDKDF (reference sequence). The length of the CDR3 is 13 residues. The CDR3 sequence is CATSRDLSGGYTF. In DNA form, the CDR3 reads TGTGCCACCAGCAGAGATCTTTCGGGTGGCTACACCTTC.

This clone was recorded only once. As DNA, the CDR3 is TGTGCCAGCAGCTCGGTACAGGGGGAGGGAGATACGCAGTATTTT. This sequence encodes CASSSVQGEGDTQYF. The chain carries TRBV7-9 and TRBJ2-3; D is possibly TRBD1 (8 bases). The CDR3 contains 15 residues. Germline V gives CDR1 SEHNR, CDR2 FQNEAQ (reference sequence). Trimming took off 4 bases at V and 5 bases at J, with 16 bases between the two ends.

This chain uses TRBV30 with TRBJ2-1; 7 bases are shared with TRBD2. The trim removed 5 bases at V and 8 bases at J, leaving 18 bases unmatched. Germline CDR1 reads GTSNPN; CDR2 reads SVGIG (reference sequence). CDR3 size: 16 residues. CDR3 sequence: CAWGPLAAGDGDEQFF. In nucleotides, the CDR3 is TGTGCCTGGGGTCCCCTAGCGGCGGGGGACGGGGATGAGCAGTTCTTC.

The chain carries TRBV23-1 and TRBJ2-5, with 9 bases identical to TRBD1. TRBV23-1 is known as an ORF, though its function is uncertain. The V gene end was trimmed by 3 bases and the J gene end by 2 bases; junction bases not matched to a gene: 4. This CDR3 has 15 amino acids. The CDR3 sequence is CASSQRGQGQETQYF. The CDR3 DNA reads TGCGCCAGCAGTCAGCGGGGACAGGGACAAGAGACCCAGTACTTC.

The V gene is TRBV18, the J gene TRBJ1-4, with a tentative D call TRBD1 (5 bases). V lost 2 bases and J lost 4, with 20 bases in between. This CDR3 spans 18 amino acids. Germline V gene sequence: CDR1 KGHSH, CDR2 LQKENI. CDR3 in amino acids: CASSPTVTDTQLNEKLFF. The CDR3 DNA reads TGTGCCAGCTCACCAACAGTTACGGACACACAACTTAATGAAAAACTGTTTTTT.

The genes are TRBV2 and TRBJ2-1; 10 bases are a match to TRBD2. CDR1 is SNHLY, CDR2 FYNNEI, per germline. With V trimmed by 7 bases and J by 3 bases, 3 bases remained unmatched. The CDR3 is made up of 14 amino acids. The CDR3 protein is CASTRTSGYNEQFF. Written as DNA, the CDR3 is TGTGCCAGCACGAGGACTAGCGGCTACAATGAGCAGTTCTTC.